This TCR beta chain stems from a study of blood T cell repertoires in COVID-19. For the study at large: PBMCs, B-cell-depleted T cells, or T cells provided the cDNA or gDNA that made up the material.

Germline V gene sequence: CDR1 MNHEY, CDR2 SMNVEV (reference sequence). V lost 4 bases, J lost 4 bases, and 6 bases stayed unmatched. The CDR3 has 14 residues. The repertoire was sequenced with immunoSEQ multiplex PCR; TCRdb's copy has only in-frame clones and lacks some. The sample shows over 100,000 clones, roughly 90% of them seen only once. The sequenced material came from peripheral blood. This chain connects TRBV27 to TRBJ1-2; 7 positions agree with TRBD1. This sequence originates from a human donor in a cohort sampled during active COVID-19. The CDR3 bases are TGTGCCAGCAGTTACAGGGGTCCAATCTATGGCTACACCTTC. It yields the protein CASSYRGPIYGYTF.